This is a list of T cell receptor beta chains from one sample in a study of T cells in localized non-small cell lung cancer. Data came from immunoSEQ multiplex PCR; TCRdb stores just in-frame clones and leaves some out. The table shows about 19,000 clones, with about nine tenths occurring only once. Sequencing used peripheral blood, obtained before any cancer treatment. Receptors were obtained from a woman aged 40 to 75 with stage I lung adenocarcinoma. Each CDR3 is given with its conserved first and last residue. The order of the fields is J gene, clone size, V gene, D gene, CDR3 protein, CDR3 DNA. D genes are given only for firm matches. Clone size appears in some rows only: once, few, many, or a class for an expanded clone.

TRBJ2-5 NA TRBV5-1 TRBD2 CASSLVIAGEGETQYF TGCGCCAGCAGCTTGGTAATAGCGGGGGAGGGAGAGACCCAGTACTTC
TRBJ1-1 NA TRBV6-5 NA CASSDGGVTEAFF TGTGCCAGCAGTGATGGGGGGGTGACTGAAGCTTTCTTT
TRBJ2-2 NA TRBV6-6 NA CASRSGLYTGELFF TGTGCCAGCAGGTCCGGGCTCTACACCGGGGAGCTGTTTTTT
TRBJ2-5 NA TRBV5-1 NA CASSLAVAVGQETQYF TGCGCCAGCAGCTTGGCCGTGGCGGTGGGGCAAGAGACCCAGTACTTC
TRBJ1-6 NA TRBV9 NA CASSVVPDPGPPLHF TGTGCCAGCAGCGTAGTCCCGGACCCCGGGCCACCCCTCCACTTT
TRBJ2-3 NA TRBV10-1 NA CASSEGSRDTQYF TGCGCCAGCAGTGAGGGTAGCAGGGATACGCAGTATTTT
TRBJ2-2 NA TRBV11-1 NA CASSLGGKSGRGELFF TGTGCCAGCAGCTTAGGGGGGAAGTCGGGTCGTGGGGAGCTGTTTTTT
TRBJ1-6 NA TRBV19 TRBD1 CASSMGQSALNSPLHF TGTGCCAGTAGTATGGGACAGAGTGCCCTTAATTCACCCCTCCACTTT
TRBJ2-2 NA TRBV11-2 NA CASAPSNTGELFF TGTGCCTCGGCACCGTCGAACACCGGGGAGCTGTTTTTT
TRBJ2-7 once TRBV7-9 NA CASSLDRGQYF TGTGCCAGCAGCTTAGACCGCGGGCAGTACTTC
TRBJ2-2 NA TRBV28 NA CASSFPSTGELFF TGTGCCAGCAGTTTCCCGAGCACCGGGGAGCTGTTTTTT
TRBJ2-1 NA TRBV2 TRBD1 CASGGDRGDNEQFF TGTGCCAGCGGGGGGGACAGGGGAGACAATGAGCAGTTCTTC
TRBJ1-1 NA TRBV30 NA CAWRVSGARTEAFF TGTGCCTGGAGGGTGTCCGGGGCGCGAACTGAAGCTTTCTTT
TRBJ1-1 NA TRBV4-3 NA CASSHNRDGTEAFF TGCGCCAGCAGCCACAACAGGGATGGGACTGAAGCTTTCTTT
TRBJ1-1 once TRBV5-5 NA CASSLMGAGGTEAFF TGTGCCAGCAGCTTAATGGGGGCGGGAGGCACTGAAGCTTTCTTT
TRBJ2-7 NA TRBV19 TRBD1 CASRGQGHYEQYF TGTGCCAGTAGGGGACAGGGGCACTACGAGCAGTACTTC
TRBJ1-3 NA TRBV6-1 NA CASSETRGLGNTIYF TGTGCCAGCAGTGAAACCCGGGGGCTAGGAAACACCATATATTTT
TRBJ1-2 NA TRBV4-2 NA CASSQVQGNGYTF TGTGCCAGCAGCCAAGTACAAGGAAACGGCTACACCTTC
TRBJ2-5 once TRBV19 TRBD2 CASSGLATETQYF TGTGCCAGTAGCGGACTAGCAACCGAGACCCAGTACTTC
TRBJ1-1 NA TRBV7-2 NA CASSLALTQYRDTEAFF TGTGCCAGCAGCTTAGCGTTGACGCAATACCGCGACACTGAAGCTTTCTTT
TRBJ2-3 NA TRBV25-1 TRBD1 CASQGAGDTDTQYF TGTGCCAGCCAGGGGGCAGGGGACACAGATACGCAGTATTTT
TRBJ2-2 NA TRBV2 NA CASSDQGPNTGELFF TGTGCCAGCAGTGATCAGGGCCCTAACACCGGGGAGCTGTTTTTT
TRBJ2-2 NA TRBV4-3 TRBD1 CASSQGTGWTGELFF TGCGCCAGCAGCCAAGGGACAGGGTGGACCGGGGAGCTGTTTTTT
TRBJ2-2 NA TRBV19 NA CASSNPNTGELFF TGTGCCAGTAGTAATCCGAACACCGGGGAGCTGTTTTTT
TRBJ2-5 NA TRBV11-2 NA CASSLAPGRGPSSETQYF TGTGCCAGCAGCTTAGCTCCGGGGCGGGGACCAAGTTCGGAGACCCAGTACTTC
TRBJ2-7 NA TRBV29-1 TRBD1 CSVASGTGTREQYF TGCAGCGTTGCGTCCGGGACAGGGACTCGCGAGCAGTACTTC
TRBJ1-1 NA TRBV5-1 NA CASSLQRDTEAFF TGCGCCAGCAGCTTGCAGAGAGACACTGAAGCTTTCTTT
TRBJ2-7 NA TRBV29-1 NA CSVAGQTSYEQYF TGCAGCGTCGCGGGACAAACCTCCTACGAGCAGTACTTC
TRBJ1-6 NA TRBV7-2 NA CASSLSSYNSPLHF TGTGCCAGCAGCTTGAGCAGTTATAATTCACCCCTCCACTTT